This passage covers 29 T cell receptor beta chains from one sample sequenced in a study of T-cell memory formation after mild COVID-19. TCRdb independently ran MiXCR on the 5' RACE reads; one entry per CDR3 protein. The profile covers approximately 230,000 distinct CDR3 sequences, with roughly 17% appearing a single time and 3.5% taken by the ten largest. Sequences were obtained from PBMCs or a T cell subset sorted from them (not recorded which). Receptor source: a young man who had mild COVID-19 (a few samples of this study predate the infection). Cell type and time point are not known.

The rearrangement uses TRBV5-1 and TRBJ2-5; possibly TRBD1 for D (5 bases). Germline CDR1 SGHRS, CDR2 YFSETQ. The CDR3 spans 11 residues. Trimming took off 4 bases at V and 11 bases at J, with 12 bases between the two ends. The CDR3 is CASSATDSQYF. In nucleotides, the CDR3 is TGCGCCAGCAGCGCGACAGACTCGCAGTACTTC.

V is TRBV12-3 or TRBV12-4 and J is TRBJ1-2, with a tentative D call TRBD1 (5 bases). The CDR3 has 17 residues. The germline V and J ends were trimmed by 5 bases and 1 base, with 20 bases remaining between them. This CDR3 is CASSKPFRDSRNYGYTF. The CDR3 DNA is TGTGCCAGCAGTAAACCTTTCCGGGACTCCCGTAACTATGGCTACACCTTC.

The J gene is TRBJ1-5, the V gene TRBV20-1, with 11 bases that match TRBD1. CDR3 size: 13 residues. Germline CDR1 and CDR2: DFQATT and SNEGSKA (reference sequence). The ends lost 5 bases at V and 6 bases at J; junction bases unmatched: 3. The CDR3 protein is CSAPGTGGQPQHF. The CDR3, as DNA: TGCAGTGCTCCCGGGACAGGGGGTCAGCCCCAGCATTTT.

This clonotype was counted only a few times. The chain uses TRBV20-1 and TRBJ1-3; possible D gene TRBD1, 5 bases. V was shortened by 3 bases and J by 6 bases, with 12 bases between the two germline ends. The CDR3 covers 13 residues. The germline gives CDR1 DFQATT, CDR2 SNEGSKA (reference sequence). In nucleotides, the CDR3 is TGCAGTGCTAGCGGGTCCAGGGCAAACACCATATATTTT. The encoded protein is CSASGSRANTIYF.

The CDR3 spells CTSRGVASGVTDTQYF. The CDR3 nucleotides read TGCACCAGCCGAGGTGTGGCTAGCGGGGTCACAGATACGCAGTATTTT. The chain employs TRBV1 and TRBJ2-3; no check of the table's D call, TRBD2, against the DNA was made. TRBV1 counts as a pseudogene. This CDR3 spans 16 amino acids.

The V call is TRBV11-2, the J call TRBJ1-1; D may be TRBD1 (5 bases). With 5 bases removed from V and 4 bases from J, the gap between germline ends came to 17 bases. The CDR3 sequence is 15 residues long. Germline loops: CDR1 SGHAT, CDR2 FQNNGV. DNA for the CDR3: TGTGCCAGCAGCCCAAGGTGGGGGTCAGGCACTGAAGCTTTCTTT. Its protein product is CASSPRWGSGTEAFF.

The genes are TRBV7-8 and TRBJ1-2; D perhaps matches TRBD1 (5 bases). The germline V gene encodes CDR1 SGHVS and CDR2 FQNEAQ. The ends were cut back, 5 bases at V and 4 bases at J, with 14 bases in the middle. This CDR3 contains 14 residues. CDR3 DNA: TGTGCCAGCAGCACCTACAGGTCGCTCTATGGCTACACCTTC. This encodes CASSTYRSLYGYTF.

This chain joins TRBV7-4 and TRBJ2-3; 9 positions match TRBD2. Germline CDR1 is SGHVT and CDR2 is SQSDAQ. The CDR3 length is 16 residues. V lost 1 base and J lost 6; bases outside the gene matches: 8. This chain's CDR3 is CASSLVPASGVDTQYF. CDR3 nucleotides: TGTGCCAGCAGCTTAGTGCCCGCTAGCGGGGTGGATACGCAGTATTTT.

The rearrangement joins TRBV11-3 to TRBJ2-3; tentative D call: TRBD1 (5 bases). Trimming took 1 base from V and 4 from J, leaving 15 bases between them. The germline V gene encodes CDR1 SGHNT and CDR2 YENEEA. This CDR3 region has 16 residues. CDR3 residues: CASSLGARALPDTQYF. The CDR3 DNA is TGTGCCAGCAGCTTAGGGGCCAGGGCCCTTCCAGATACGCAGTATTTT.

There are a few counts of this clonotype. The CDR3 sequence is CSARPLIGGGENIQYF. CDR3 nucleotide sequence: TGCAGTGCTAGACCCCTTATAGGGGGAGGGGAAAACATTCAGTACTTC. The V call is TRBV20-1, the J call TRBJ2-4; tentatively, D is TRBD2 (7 bases). Trimming removed 2 bases at V and 5 bases at J, with 19 bases between. There are 16 residues in the CDR3. Germline CDR1 DFQATT, CDR2 SNEGSKA (reference sequence).

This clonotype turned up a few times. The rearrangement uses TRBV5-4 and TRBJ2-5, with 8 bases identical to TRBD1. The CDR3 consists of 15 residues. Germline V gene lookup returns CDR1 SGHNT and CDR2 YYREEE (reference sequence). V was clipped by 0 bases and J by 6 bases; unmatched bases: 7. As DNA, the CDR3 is TGTGCCAGCAGCTTGGCCGGGACAGGAAAGAAGACCCAGTACTTC. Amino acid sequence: CASSLAGTGKKTQYF.

CDR3 coding DNA: TGTGCCAGCAGCTTAGTGCAGGGGGATTCACCCCTCCACTTT. It specifies CASSLVQGDSPLHF. J is TRBJ1-6 and V is TRBV7-3, with TRBD1 matching over 7 bases. CDR1 is SGHTA, CDR2 FQGTGA, per germline. The V segment lost 2 bases and the J segment 8 bases; nucleotides outside the gene matches: 3. The CDR3 loop spans 14 amino acids.

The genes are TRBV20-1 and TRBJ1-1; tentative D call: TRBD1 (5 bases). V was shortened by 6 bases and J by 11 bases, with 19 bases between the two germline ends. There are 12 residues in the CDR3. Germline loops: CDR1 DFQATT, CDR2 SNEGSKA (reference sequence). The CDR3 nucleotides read TGCAGTGCAACTGGGACTCGGCCTATTGCTTTCTTT. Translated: CSATGTRPIAFF.

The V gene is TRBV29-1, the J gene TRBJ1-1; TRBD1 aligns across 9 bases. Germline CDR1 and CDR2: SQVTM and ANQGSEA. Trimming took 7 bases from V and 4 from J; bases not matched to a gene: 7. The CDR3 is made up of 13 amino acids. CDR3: CSARTGAATEAFF. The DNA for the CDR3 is TGCAGCGCCCGGACAGGGGCTGCCACTGAAGCTTTCTTT. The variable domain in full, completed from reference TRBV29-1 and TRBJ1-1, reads SAVISQKPSRDICQRGTSLTIQCQVDSQVTMMFWYRQQPGQSLTLIATANQGSEATYESGFVIDKFPISRPNLTFSTLTVSNMSPEDSSIYLCSARTGAATEAFFGQGTRLTVV.

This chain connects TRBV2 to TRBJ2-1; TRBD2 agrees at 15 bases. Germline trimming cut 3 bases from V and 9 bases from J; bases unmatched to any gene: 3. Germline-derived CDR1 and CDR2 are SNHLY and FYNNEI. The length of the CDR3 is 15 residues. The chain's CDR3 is CASSDGLAGGREQFF. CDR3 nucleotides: TGTGCCAGCAGTGATGGACTAGCGGGGGGGCGTGAGCAGTTCTTC. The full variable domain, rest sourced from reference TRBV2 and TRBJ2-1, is EPEVTQTPSHQVTQMGQEVILRCVPISNHLYFYWYRQILGQKVEFLVSFYNNEISEKSEIFDDQFSVERPDGSNFTLKIRSTKLEDSAMYFCASSDGLAGGREQFFGPGTRLTVL.

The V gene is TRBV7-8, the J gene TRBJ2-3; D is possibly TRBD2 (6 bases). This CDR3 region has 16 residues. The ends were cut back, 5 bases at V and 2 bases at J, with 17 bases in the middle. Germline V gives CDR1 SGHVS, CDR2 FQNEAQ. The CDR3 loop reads CASSRGLAGPTDTQYF. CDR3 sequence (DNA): TGTGCCAGCAGCAGAGGTCTTGCGGGGCCCACAGATACGCAGTATTTT.

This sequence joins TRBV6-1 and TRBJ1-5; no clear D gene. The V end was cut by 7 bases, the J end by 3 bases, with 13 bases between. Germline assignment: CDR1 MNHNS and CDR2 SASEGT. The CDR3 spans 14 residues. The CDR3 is CASNPRGTNQPQHF. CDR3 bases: TGTGCCAGCAATCCCCGAGGTACCAATCAGCCCCAGCATTTT.

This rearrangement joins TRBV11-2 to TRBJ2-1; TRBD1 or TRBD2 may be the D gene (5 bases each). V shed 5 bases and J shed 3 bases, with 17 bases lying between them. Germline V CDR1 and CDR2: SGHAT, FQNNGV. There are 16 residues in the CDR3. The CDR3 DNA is TGTGCCAGCAGCCGCCTCGTGAGGGGTTACTACAATGAGCAGTTCTTC. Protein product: CASSRLVRGYYNEQFF.

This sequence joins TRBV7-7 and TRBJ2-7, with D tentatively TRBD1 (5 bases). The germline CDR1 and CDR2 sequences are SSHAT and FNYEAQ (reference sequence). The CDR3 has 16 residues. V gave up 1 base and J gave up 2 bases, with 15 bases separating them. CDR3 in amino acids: CASSLVSRVLTYEQYF. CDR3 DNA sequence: TGTGCCAGCAGCTTAGTCTCCAGGGTACTTACCTACGAGCAGTACTTC. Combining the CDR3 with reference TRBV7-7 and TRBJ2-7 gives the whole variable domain GAGVSQSPRYKVTKRGQDVTLRCDPISSHATLYWYQQALGQGPEFLTYFNYEAQPDKSGLPSDRFSAERPEGSISTLTIQRTEQRDSAMYRCASSLVSRVLTYEQYFGPGTRLTVT.

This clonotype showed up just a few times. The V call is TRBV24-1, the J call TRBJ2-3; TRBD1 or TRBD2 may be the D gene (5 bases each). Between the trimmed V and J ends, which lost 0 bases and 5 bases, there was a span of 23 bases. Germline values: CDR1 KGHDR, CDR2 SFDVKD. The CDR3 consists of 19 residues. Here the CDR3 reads CATSDLRDRGPSRGDTQYF. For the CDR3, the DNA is TGTGCCACCAGTGATTTGAGGGACCGAGGACCATCTCGGGGAGATACGCAGTATTTT.

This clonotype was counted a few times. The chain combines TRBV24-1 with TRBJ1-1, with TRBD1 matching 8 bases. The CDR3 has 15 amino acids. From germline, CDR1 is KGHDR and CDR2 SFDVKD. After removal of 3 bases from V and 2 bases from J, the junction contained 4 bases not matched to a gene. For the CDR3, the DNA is TGTGCCACCAGTGATGGAGACAGGGGAAACACTGAAGCTTTCTTT. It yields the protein CATSDGDRGNTEAFF.

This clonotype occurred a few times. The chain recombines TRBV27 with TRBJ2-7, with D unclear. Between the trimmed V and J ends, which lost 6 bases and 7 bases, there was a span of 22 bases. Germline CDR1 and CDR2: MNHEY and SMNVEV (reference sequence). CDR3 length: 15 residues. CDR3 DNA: TGTGCCAGCAGGAAAACCGGGCGAACCTCACGAGAGCAGTACGTC. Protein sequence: CASRKTGRTSREQYV.

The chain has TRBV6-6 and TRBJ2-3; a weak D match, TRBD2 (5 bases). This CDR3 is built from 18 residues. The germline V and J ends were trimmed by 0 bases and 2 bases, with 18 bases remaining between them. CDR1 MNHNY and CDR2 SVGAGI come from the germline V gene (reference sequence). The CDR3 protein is CASSYSNIRGRDTDTQYF. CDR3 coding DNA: TGTGCCAGCAGTTACTCGAATATCCGGGGTCGAGACACAGATACGCAGTATTTT.

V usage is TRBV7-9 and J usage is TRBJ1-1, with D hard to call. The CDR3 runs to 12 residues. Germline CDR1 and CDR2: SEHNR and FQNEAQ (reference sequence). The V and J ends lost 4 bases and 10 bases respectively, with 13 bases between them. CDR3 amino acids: CASSSDGIRAFF. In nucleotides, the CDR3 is TGTGCCAGCAGCTCTGACGGGATTCGAGCTTTCTTT.

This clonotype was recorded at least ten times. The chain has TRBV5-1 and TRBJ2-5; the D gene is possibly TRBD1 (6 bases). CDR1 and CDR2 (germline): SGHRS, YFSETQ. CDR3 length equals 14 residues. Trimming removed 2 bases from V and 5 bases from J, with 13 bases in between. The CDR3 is CASSLLGALETQYF. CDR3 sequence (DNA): TGCGCCAGCAGCTTACTGGGGGCGTTGGAGACCCAGTACTTC.

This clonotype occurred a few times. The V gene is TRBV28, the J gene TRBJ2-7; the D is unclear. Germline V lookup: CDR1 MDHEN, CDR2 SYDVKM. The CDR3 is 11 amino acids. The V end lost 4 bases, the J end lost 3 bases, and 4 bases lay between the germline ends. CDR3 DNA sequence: TGTGCCAGCAGTTCGCGCTACGAGCAGTACGTC. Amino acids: CASSSRYEQYV.

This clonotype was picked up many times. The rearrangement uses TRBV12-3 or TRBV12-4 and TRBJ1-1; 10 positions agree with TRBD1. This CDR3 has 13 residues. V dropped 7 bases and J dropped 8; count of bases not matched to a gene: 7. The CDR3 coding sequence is TGTGCCAGCACCGGGACAGGGGTCTCCGAAGCTTTCTTT. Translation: CASTGTGVSEAFF.

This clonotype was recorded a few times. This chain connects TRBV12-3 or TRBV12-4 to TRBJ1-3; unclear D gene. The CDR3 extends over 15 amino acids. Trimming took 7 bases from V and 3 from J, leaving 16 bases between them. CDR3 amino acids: CASTLKAGFGNTIYF. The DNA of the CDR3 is TGTGCCAGCACCCTCAAGGCGGGGTTTGGAAACACCATATATTTT.

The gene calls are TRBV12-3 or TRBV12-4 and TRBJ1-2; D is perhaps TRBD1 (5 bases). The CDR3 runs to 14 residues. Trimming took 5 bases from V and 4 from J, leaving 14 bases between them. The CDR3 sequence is CASSIAGIGYGYTF. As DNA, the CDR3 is TGTGCCAGCAGTATTGCAGGGATCGGCTATGGCTACACCTTC.